Listed below are T cell receptor beta chains from one sample, sequenced in a study of T cell responses to AZD1222 COVID-19 vaccine. The assay was immunoSEQ multiplex PCR, and TCRdb's table has in-frame clones only and misses some. The profile shows about 180,000 clones, around 90% of them singletons. The sequencing here drew on peripheral blood, taken 28 days after the second AZD1222 dose. Receptors were obtained from an adult who received the AZD1222 COVID-19 vaccine. Both conserved end residues are part of each CDR3. D genes are given only for firm matches. The size entry is marked missing in some rows and otherwise reads once, few, many or a size class.

>TRBV20-1|TRBD1|TRBJ1-3|-
TGCAGTGCTAGTCAGGGGGCGTCTGGAAACACCATATATTTT
CSASQGASGNTIYF
>TRBV12-3/TRBV12-4|-|TRBJ1-1|-
TGTGCCAGCAGTTCGCCGCTAAGGTTGGCTTTCTTT
CASSSPLRLAFF
>TRBV19|-|TRBJ1-4|-
TGTGCCAGTAGTATTAGCGGGAGTTATAATGAAAAACTGTTTTTT
CASSISGSYNEKLFF
>TRBV29-1|-|TRBJ2-7|-
TGCAGCGTCTCCGCCCCGGCGTACGAGCAGTACTTC
CSVSAPAYEQYF
>TRBV18|-|TRBJ1-4|-
TGTGCCAGCTCACCCGGGGCAGGCCTGGGTTTGGAAGAAAAACTGTTTTTT
CASSPGAGLGLEEKLFF
>TRBV18|-|TRBJ1-1|few
TGTGCCAGCTCACCGTCGGAAGGGGCACCTGAAGCTTTCTTT
CASSPSEGAPEAFF
>TRBV7-9|TRBD2|TRBJ2-3|-
TGTGCCAGCAGCTTAGCCGCTAGCGGGAACACAGATACGCAGTATTTT
CASSLAASGNTDTQYF
>TRBV28|TRBD2|TRBJ2-5|-
TGTGCCAGCACCCAGTGGGGGGGAGGGGAGACCCAGTACTTC
CASTQWGGGETQYF
>TRBV28|-|TRBJ1-5|-
TGTGCCAGTGAGTCGATGAGCAATCAGCCCCAGCATTTT
CASESMSNQPQHF
>TRBV27|TRBD2|TRBJ2-5|-
TGTGCCAGCAGCCACCAACGATATGGGGGGGGTGGTCGAGAGACCCAGTACTTC
CASSHQRYGGGGRETQYF
>TRBV11-2|TRBD2|TRBJ2-1|-
TGTGCCAGCAGCTCCCCGGGACTAGCGGGGGCGGGGCTCTACAATGAGCAGTTCTTC
CASSSPGLAGAGLYNEQFF
>TRBV4-3|-|TRBJ1-3|-
TGCGCCAGCAGCCAAGATATAGGTGGCGGGGGGGCGAGTGGAAACACCATATATTTT
CASSQDIGGGGASGNTIYF
>TRBV6-5|-|TRBJ2-1|once
TGTGCCAGCAGTTATCAGGGCGCCTTGGATGAGCAGTTCTTC
CASSYQGALDEQFF
>TRBV27|-|TRBJ1-1|-
TGTGCCAGCCTCGGGACGGTGAACACTGAAGCTTTCTTT
CASLGTVNTEAFF
>TRBV5-4|TRBD1|TRBJ2-1|-
TGTGCCAGCAGCTTGGACAGGGGGCGCAGGGAGCAGTTCTTC
CASSLDRGRREQFF
>TRBV9|-|TRBJ2-1|-
TGTGCCAGCAGCGGGCTACCGTCCAATGAGCAGTTCTTC
CASSGLPSNEQFF
>TRBV3-1/TRBV3-2|-|TRBJ1-3|-
TGTGCCAGCAGCGGACAGCTCGTCTCTGGAAACACCATATATTTT
CASSGQLVSGNTIYF
>TRBV13|TRBD2|TRBJ2-3|-
TGTGCCAGCAGCCAGACTAGCGGGGGCACAGATACGCAGTATTTT
CASSQTSGGTDTQYF
>TRBV28|-|TRBJ2-3|-
TGTGCCAGCAGTCCAGGGTGGCCAGATACGCAGTATTTT
CASSPGWPDTQYF
>TRBV6-5|TRBD1|TRBJ1-2|-
TGTGCCAGCAGAACAGAGGGGGCCGCCTATGGCTACACCTTC
CASRTEGAAYGYTF
>TRBV5-1|-|TRBJ1-2|-
TGCGCCAGCAGCGCGAGTGACTATGGCTACACCTTC
CASSASDYGYTF
>TRBV6-5|-|TRBJ1-2|once
TGTGCCAGCACCCAGGAGGGCAGGGCCACTTATGGCTACACCTTC
CASTQEGRATYGYTF
>TRBV6-1|-|TRBJ2-7|-
TGTGCCAGCAGTGGGAACACCGGGACGCCATCCTACGAGCAGTACTTC
CASSGNTGTPSYEQYF
>TRBV2|-|TRBJ2-3|-
TGTGCCATCCCCTTAGGGGATACGCAGTATTTT
CAIPLGDTQYF
>TRBV28|TRBD1|TRBJ2-5|once
TGTGCCAGCAGTTCCCGGACAGGAACACAAGAGACCCAGTACTTC
CASSSRTGTQETQYF
>TRBV7-2|-|TRBJ1-3|-
TGTGCCAGCAGCTTAGACGGGTGGGCCCTCTCTGGAAACACCATATATTTT
CASSLDGWALSGNTIYF
>TRBV5-4|-|TRBJ1-4|-
TGTGCCAGCAGCTTGGCCGACAGCTCTAATGAAAAACTGTTTTTT
CASSLADSSNEKLFF
>TRBV25-1|TRBD2|TRBJ2-3|-
TGTGCCAGCAGTGCCCCTAGCGGGAGCACAGATACGCAGTATTTT
CASSAPSGSTDTQYF
>TRBV5-1|TRBD1|TRBJ2-7|-
TGCGCCAGCAGCTTGGGCTTGGGACAGATCTACGAGCAGTACTTC
CASSLGLGQIYEQYF
>TRBV6-5|-|TRBJ1-5|-
TGTGCCAGCAGTTACCACACCGGGCAGCCCCAGCATTTT
CASSYHTGQPQHF
>TRBV6-1|-|TRBJ2-7|-
TGTGCCAGCAGTGAAGCGGCTTACGAGCAGTACTTC
CASSEAAYEQYF
>TRBV10-3|-|TRBJ1-6|-
TGTGCCATCAGTGAGATCAGGGATAATTCACCCCTCCACTTT
CAISEIRDNSPLHF
>TRBV4-3|-|TRBJ1-2|-
TGCGCCAGCAGCCAAGAATTGGTTGTGTCAGTCTATGGCTACACCTTC
CASSQELVVSVYGYTF